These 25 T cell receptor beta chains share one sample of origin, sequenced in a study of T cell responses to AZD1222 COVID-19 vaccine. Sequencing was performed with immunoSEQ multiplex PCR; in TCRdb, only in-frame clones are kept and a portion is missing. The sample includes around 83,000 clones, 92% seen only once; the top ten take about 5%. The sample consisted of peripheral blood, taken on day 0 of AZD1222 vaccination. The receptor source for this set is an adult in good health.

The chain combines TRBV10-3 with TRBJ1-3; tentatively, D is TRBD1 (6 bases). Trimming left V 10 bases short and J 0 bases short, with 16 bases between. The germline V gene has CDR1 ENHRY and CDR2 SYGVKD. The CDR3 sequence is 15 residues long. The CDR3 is CASGRQVSSGNTIYF. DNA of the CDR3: TGTGCCAGCGGCCGACAGGTTAGCTCTGGAAACACCATATATTTT.

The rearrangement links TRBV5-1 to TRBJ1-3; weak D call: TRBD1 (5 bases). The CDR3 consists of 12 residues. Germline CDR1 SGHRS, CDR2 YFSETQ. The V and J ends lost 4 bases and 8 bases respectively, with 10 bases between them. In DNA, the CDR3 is TGCGCCAGCAGCCTGTGGGGCTACACCATATATTTT. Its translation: CASSLWGYTIYF.

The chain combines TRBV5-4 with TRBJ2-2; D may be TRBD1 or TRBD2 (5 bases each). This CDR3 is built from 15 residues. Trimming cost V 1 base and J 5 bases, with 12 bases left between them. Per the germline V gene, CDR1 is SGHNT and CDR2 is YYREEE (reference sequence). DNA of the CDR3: TGTGCCAGCAGCTTGTGGGGGAGAGGAACCGGGGAGCTGTTTTTT. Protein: CASSLWGRGTGELFF.

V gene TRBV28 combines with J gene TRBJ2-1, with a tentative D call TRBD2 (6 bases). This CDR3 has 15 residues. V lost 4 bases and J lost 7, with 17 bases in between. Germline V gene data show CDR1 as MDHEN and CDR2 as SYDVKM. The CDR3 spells CASSSVTGASNEQFF. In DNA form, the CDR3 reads TGTGCCAGCAGTTCGGTAACGGGAGCCTCAAATGAGCAGTTCTTC.

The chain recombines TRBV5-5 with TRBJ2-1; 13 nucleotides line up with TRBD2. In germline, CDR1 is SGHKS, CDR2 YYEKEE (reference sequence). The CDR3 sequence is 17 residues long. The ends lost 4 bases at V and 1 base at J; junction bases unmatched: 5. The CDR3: CASSPLLAGGSYNEQFF. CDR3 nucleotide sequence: TGTGCCAGCAGCCCATTACTAGCGGGAGGGTCCTACAATGAGCAGTTCTTC.

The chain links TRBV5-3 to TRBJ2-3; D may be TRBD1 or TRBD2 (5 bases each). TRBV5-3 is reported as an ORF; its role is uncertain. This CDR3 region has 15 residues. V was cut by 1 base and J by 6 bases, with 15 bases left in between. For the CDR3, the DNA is TGTGCCAGAAGCTTGAGGTCCTCCTGGGGGGATACGCAGTATTTT. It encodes CARSLRSSWGDTQYF.

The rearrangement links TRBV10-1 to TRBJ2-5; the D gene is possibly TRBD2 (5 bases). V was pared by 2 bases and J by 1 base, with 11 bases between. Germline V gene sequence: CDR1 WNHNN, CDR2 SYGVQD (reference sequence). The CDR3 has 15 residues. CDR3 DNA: TGCGCCAGCAGTGAGAGGGTAGGGAGCCAAGAGACCCAGTACTTC. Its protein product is CASSERVGSQETQYF.

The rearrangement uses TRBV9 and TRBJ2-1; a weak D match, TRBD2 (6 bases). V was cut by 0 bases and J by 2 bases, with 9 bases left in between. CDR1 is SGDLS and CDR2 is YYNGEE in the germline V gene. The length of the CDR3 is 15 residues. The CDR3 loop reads CASSVDGGTYNEQFF. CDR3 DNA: TGTGCCAGCAGCGTAGATGGCGGGACCTACAATGAGCAGTTCTTC.

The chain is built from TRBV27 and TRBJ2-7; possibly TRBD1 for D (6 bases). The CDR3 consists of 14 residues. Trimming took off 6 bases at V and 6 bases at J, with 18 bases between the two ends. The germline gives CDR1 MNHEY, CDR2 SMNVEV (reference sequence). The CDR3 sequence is CASSSQVPGAEQYF. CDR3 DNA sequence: TGTGCCAGCAGCTCTCAAGTACCAGGGGCCGAGCAGTACTTC.

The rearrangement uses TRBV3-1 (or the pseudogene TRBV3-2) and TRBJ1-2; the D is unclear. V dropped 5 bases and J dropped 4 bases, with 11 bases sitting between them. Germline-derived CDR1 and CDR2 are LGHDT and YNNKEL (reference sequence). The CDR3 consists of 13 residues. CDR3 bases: TGTGCCAGCAGCTTCAAGACCCTCTATGGCTACACCTTC. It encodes CASSFKTLYGYTF.

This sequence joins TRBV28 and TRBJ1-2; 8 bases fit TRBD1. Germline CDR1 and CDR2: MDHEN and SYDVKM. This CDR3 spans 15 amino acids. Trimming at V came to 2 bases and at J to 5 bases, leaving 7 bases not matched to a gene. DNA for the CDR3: TGTGCCAGCAGTTTAAATCAGGGGGCGCTTTATGGCTACACCTTC. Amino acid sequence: CASSLNQGALYGYTF.

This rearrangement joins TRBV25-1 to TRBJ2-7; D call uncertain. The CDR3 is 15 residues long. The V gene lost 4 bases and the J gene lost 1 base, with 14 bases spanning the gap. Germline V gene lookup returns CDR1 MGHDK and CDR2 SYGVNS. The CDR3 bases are TGTGCCAGCAGTGCGGAGAGGAAGGGATCCTACGAGCAGTACTTC. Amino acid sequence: CASSAERKGSYEQYF.

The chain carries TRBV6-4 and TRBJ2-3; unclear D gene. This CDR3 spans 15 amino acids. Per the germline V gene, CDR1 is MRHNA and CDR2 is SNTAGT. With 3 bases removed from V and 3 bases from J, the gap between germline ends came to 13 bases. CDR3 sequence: CASSESSDGTDTQYF. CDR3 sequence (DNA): TGTGCCAGCAGTGAGTCTTCCGATGGGACAGATACGCAGTATTTT.

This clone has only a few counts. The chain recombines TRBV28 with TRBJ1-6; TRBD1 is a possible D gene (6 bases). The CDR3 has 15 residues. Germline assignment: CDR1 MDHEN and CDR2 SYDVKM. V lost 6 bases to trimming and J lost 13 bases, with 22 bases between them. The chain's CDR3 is CASSLPMLGGRPLHF. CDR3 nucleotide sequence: TGTGCCAGCAGCCTTCCCATGCTAGGGGGGCGGCCCCTCCACTTT.

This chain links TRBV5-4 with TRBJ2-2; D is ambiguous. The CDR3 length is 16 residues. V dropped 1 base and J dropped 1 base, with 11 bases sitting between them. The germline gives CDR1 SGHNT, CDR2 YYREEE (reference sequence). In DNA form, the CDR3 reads TGTGCCAGCAGCTTGATGCGGAGACAGAACACCGGGGAGCTGTTTTTT. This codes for CASSLMRRQNTGELFF. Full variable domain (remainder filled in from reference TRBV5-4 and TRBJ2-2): ETGVTQSPTHLIKTRGQQVTLRCSSQSGHNTVSWYQQALGQGPQFIFQYYREEENGRGNFPPRFSGLQFPNYSSELNVNALELDDSALYLCASSLMRRQNTGELFFGEGSRLTVL.

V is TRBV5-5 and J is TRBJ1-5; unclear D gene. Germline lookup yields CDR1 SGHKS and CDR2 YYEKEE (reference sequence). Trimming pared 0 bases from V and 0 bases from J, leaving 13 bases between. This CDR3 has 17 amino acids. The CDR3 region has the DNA TGTGCCAGCAGCTTGGTTTGGGCCTTACATAGCAATCAGCCCCAGCATTTT. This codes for CASSLVWALHSNQPQHF. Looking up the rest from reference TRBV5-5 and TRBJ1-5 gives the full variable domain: DAGVTQSPTHLIKTRGQQVTLRCSPISGHKSVSWYQQVLGQGPQFIFQYYEKEERGRGNFPDRFSARQFPNYSSELNVNALLLGDSALYLCASSLVWALHSNQPQHFGDGTRLSIL.

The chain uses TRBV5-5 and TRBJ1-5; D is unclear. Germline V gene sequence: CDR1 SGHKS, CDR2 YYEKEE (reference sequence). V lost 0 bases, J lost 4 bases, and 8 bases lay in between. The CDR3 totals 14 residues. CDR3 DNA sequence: TGTGCCAGCAGCTTGGGGGCGGGTAATCAGCCCCAGCATTTT. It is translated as CASSLGAGNQPQHF.

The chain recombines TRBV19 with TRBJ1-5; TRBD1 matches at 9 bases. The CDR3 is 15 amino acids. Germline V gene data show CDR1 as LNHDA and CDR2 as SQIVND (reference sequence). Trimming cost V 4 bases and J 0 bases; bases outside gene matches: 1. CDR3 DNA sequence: TGTGCCAGTAGTACACAGGGGGCTAGCAATCAGCCCCAGCATTTT. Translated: CASSTQGASNQPQHF.

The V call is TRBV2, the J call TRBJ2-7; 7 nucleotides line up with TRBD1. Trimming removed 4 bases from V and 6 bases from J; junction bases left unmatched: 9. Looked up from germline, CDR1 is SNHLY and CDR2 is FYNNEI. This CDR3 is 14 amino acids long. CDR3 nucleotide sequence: TGTGCCAGCAGTGCGTCAGGGGGTCGGTCCGAGCAGTACTTC. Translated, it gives CASSASGGRSEQYF.

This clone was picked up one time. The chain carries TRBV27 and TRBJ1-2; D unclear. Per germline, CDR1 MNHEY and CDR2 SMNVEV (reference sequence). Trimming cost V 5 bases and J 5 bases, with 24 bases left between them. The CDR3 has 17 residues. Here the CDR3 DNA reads TGTGCCAGCAGTAACCCTCGACCAAGGAAGGCTGGATATGGCTACACCTTC. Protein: CASSNPRPRKAGYGYTF.

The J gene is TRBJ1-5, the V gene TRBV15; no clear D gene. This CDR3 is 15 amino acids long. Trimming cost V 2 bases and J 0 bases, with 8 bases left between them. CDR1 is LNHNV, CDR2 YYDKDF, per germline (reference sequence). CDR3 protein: CATSRWTVSNQPQHF. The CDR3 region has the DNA TGTGCCACCAGCAGATGGACGGTTAGCAATCAGCCCCAGCATTTT.

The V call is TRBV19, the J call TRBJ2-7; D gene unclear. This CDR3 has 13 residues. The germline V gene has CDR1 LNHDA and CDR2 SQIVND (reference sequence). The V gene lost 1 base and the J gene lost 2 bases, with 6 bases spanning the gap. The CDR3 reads CASSIALTYEQYF. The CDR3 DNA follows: TGTGCCAGTAGTATAGCCCTTACCTACGAGCAGTACTTC.

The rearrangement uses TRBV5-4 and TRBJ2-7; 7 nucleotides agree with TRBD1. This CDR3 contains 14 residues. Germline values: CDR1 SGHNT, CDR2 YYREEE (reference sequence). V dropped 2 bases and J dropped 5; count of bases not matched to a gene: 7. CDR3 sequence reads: CASSLQGSKNEQYF. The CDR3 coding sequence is TGTGCCAGCAGCTTACAGGGGAGCAAGAACGAGCAGTACTTC.

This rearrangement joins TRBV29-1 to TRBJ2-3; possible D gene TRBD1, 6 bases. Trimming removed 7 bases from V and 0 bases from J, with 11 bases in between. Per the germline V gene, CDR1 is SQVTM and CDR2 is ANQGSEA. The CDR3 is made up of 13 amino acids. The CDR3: CSATGRSTDTQYF. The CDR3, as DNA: TGCAGCGCTACAGGGCGGAGCACAGATACGCAGTATTTT.

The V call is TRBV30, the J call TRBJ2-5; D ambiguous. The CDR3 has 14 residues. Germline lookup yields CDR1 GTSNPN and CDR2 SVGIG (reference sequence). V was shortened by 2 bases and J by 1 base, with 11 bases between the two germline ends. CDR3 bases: TGTGCCTGGAGTCCGGCGGTATCCCAAGAGACCCAGTACTTC. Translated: CAWSPAVSQETQYF.